The 8 T cell receptor beta chains listed next were all sequenced from one sample in a study of T-cell reconstitution after alpha-beta-depleted transplantation in children. Library preparation (for TCRbeta) was performed with unique molecular identifiers. TCRdb ran MiXCR on the PCR reads and lists one entry per CDR3 protein. The sample has 440,000 or so distinct CDR3 sequences, around 46% seen once. Here the sequenced sample was PBMCs, taken before TCRalphabeta/CD19-depleted stem cell transplant. These receptors originate from a girl aged 2 to 10 with aplastic anemia, due to receive a stem cell transplant.

The chain recombines TRBV9 with TRBJ2-5; D is unclear. The CDR3 is 15 residues long. CDR1 SGDLS and CDR2 YYNGEE come from the germline V gene. V lost 2 bases and J lost 5, with 16 bases in between. CDR3 residues: CASSVSFGRWETQYF. In DNA, the CDR3 is TGTGCCAGCAGCGTTTCCTTCGGTAGGTGGGAGACCCAGTACTTC.

The genes are TRBV7-2 and TRBJ1-1; D uncertain. V was shortened by 6 bases and J by 3 bases, with 11 bases between the two germline ends. Germline CDR1 SGHTA, CDR2 FQGNSA. The CDR3 is 13 residues long. This CDR3 is CASSGPKDTEAFF. The CDR3 bases are TGTGCCAGCAGTGGGCCGAAGGACACTGAAGCTTTCTTT.

In this sample, this clonotype turned up many times. V gene TRBV12-3 or TRBV12-4 combines with J gene TRBJ1-2; D possibly corresponds to TRBD1 (6 bases). CDR3 length: 13 residues. V lost 3 bases, J lost 8 bases, and 13 bases lay in between. For the CDR3, the DNA is TGTGCCAGCAGTTTTGCAGGGGCGCGAGGCTACACCTTC. Its protein is CASSFAGARGYTF.

The CDR3 protein is CASRLGQASSYEQYF. Here the CDR3 DNA reads TGTGCCAGCAGACTCGGACAGGCGAGCTCCTACGAGCAGTACTTC. V gene TRBV27 combines with J gene TRBJ2-7; 7 positions agree with TRBD1. Trimming removed 6 bases from V and 0 bases from J; junction bases left unmatched: 8. The CDR3 is 15 amino acids. Per germline, CDR1 MNHEY and CDR2 SMNVEV (reference sequence).

This clonotype has ten or more counts. The rearrangement uses TRBV5-1 and TRBJ2-7; D is possibly TRBD2 (6 bases). Germline loops: CDR1 SGHRS, CDR2 YFSETQ. Trimming shortened V by 0 bases and J by 7 bases, and 17 bases separated the two germline ends. The CDR3 is 15 amino acids. The CDR3 is CASSLVPGLVGEQYF. CDR3 DNA: TGCGCCAGCAGCTTGGTTCCGGGACTCGTTGGGGAGCAGTACTTC. Supplemented by reference TRBV5-1 and TRBJ2-7, the full variable domain reads KAGVTQTPRYLIKTRGQQVTLSCSPISGHRSVSWYQQTPGQGLQFLFEYFSETQRNKGNFPGRFSGRQFSNSRSEMNVSTLELGDSALYLCASSLVPGLVGEQYFGPGTRLTVT.

The chain has TRBV9 and TRBJ2-3; D is undetermined. The CDR3 is 15 amino acids. From germline, CDR1 is SGDLS and CDR2 YYNGEE. V shed 0 bases and J shed 2 bases, with 10 bases lying between them. The chain's CDR3 is CASSVAGGNTDTQYF. CDR3 sequence (DNA): TGTGCCAGCAGCGTAGCGGGTGGCAACACAGATACGCAGTATTTT.

Only a few counts were recorded for this clonotype. The chain uses TRBV29-1 and TRBJ1-5; no clear D gene. CDR1 and CDR2 from the germline V gene are SQVTM and ANQGSEA. V gave up 5 bases and J gave up 2 bases, with 7 bases separating them. The CDR3 covers 12 residues. Here the CDR3 reads CSVQRGNQPQHF. The CDR3 DNA reads TGCAGCGTTCAGAGGGGCAATCAGCCCCAGCATTTT.

This clonotype has a count of ten or more. The rearrangement uses TRBV20-1 and TRBJ1-2; D perhaps matches TRBD1 (6 bases). V shed 2 bases and J shed 4 bases, with 20 bases lying between them. Germline lookup yields CDR1 DFQATT and CDR2 SNEGSKA (reference sequence). The CDR3 consists of 16 residues. CDR3 amino acids: CSARLPPRGAGYGYTF. CDR3 DNA sequence: TGCAGTGCTAGACTACCCCCGAGGGGGGCGGGCTATGGCTACACCTTC.